This T cell receptor beta chain originates from a study of blood T cell repertoires in COVID-19. In the study overall: The samples span acute and convalescent COVID-19 from the United States, Italy and Spain.

In germline, CDR1 is SGHNT, CDR2 YENEEA. V was pared by 5 bases and J by 6 bases, with 4 bases of the junction left unmatched. This CDR3 has 13 residues. Original methodology: Reference gene primer amplification in the assay estimated nucleated cell counts. Sequencing used immunoSEQ multiplex PCR; TCRdb keeps in-frame clones, though not all of them. That table supplies the V and J calls and clone size; D and trimming were determined from the DNA. The sample contains hundreds of thousands of clones, around 90% of which appear only once. The participants were between 18 and 89 years old and came from fewer than 25 US areas.

The TCR originated in a woman aged 18 to 35 with acute COVID-19. The chain carries TRBV11-3 and TRBJ2-3; 8 positions match TRBD1. Sequenced: PBMCs or T cells enriched from blood (not recorded which). The CDR3 nucleotides read TGTGCCAGCAGCAAACAGGGGGGTGATACGCAGTATTTT. Translation gives CASSKQGGDTQYF.